This T cell receptor (beta chain) was profiled in a study of CD8 T cells in ankylosing spondylitis. A few counts support this clonotype. The antigen remains unidentified. Findings and caveats of the study: One TCR beta motif, made up of about 8 highly homologous variants, appeared characteristic of ankylosing spondylitis blood. Reported data indicate significant enrichment of disease-linked clones within matched ankylosing spondylitis synovial fluid.

Looked up from germline, CDR1 is SGHRS and CDR2 is YFSETQ. CDR3 length: 15 amino acids. V was trimmed by 0 bases and J by 8 bases, leaving 15 bases between them. TCRdb analysed the 5' RACE reads with MiXCR anew, one entry per CDR3 protein. The table has 470,000 or so distinct CDR3 sequences, roughly 26% seen once. The gene calls are TRBV5-1 and TRBJ2-1; maybe TRBD1 (5 bases). This TCR derives from a male donor with ankylosing spondylitis. Sequenced input: blood, either unsorted or a sorted T cell fraction (not recorded which). The CDR3 DNA reads TGCGCCAGCAGCTTGGTGAACCTAAGCAGGGATGAGCAGTTCTTC. Translated, it gives CASSLVNLSRDEQFF.